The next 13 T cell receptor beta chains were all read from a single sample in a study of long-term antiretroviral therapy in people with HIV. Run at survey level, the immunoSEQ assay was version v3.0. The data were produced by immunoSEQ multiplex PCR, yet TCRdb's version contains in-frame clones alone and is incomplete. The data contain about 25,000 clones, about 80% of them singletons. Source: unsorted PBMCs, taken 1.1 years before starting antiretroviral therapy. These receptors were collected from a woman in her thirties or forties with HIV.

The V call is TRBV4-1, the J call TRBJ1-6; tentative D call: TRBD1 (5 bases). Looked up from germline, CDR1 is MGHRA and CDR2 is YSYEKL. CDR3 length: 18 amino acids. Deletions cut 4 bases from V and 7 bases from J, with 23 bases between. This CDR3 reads CASSPTRISRDVNSPLHF. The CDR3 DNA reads TGCGCCAGCAGCCCCACTCGCATATCCCGGGACGTGAATTCACCCCTCCACTTT.

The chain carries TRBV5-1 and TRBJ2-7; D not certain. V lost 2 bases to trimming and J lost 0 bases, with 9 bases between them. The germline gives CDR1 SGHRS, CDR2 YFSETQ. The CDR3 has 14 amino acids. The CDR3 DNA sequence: TGCGCCAGCAGCTTTGCAGACAACTCCTACGAGCAGTACTTC. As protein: CASSFADNSYEQYF.

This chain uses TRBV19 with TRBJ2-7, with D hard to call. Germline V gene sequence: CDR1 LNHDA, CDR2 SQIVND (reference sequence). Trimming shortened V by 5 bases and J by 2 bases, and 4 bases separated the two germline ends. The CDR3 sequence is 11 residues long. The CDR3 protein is CASSDTYEQYF. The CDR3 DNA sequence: TGTGCCAGTAGTGACACCTACGAGCAGTACTTC. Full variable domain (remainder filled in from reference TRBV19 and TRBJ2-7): DGGITQSPKYLFRKEGQNVTLSCEQNLNHDAMYWYRQDPGQGLRLIYYSQIVNDFQKGDIAEGYSVSREKKESFPLTVTSAQKNPTAFYLCASSDTYEQYFGPGTRLTVT.

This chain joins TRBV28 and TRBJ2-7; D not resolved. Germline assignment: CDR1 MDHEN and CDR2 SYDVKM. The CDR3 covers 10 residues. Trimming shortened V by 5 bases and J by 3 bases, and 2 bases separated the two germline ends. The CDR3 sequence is CASSDYEQYF. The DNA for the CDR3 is TGTGCCAGCAGTGACTACGAGCAGTACTTC.

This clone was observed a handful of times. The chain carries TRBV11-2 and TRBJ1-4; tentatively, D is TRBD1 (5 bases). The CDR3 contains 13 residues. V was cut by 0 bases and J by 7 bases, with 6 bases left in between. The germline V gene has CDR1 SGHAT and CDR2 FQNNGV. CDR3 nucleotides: TGTGCCAGCAGCTTAGATGGGGGTGAAAAACTGTTTTTT. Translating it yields CASSLDGGEKLFF.

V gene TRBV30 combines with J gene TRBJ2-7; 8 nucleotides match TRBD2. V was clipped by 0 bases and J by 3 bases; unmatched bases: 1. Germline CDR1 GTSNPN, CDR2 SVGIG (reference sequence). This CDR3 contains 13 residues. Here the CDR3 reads CAWSVTSDYEQYF. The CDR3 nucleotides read TGTGCCTGGAGTGTGACTAGCGACTACGAGCAGTACTTC.

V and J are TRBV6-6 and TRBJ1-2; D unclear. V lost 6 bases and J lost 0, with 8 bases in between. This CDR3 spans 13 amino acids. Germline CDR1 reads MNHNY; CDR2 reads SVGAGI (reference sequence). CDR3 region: CASSPGANYGYTF. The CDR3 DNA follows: TGTGCCAGCAGCCCTGGGGCTAACTATGGCTACACCTTC.

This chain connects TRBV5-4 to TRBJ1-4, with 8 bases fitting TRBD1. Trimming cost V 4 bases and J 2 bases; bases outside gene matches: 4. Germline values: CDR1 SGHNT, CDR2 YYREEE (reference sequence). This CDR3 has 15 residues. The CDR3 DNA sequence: TGTGCCAGCAGCCGACAGGGGAGCACTAATGAAAAACTGTTTTTT. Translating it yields CASSRQGSTNEKLFF.

This CDR3 is CSVDSPTDRGIYGYTF. In DNA form, the CDR3 reads TGCAGCGTAGATTCACCTACCGACAGGGGGATCTATGGCTACACCTTC. The V gene is TRBV29-1, the J gene TRBJ1-2; TRBD1 aligns across 9 bases. V shed 6 bases and J 4 bases; nucleotides not matched to a gene: 15. The CDR3 contains 16 residues. Looked up from germline, CDR1 is SQVTM and CDR2 is ANQGSEA.

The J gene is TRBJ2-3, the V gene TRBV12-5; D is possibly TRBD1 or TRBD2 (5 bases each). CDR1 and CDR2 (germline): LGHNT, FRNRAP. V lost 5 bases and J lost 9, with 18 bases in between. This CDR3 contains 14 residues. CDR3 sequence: CASGPQMGGTTQYF. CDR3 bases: TGTGCTAGTGGTCCTCAAATGGGTGGGACGACGCAGTATTTT.

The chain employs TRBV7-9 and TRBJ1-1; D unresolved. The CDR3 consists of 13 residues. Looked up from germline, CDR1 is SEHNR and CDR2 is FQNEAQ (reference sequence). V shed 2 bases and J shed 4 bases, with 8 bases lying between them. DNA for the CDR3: TGTGCCAGCAGCTTAAAAGAAAGCACTGAAGCTTTCTTT. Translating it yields CASSLKESTEAFF. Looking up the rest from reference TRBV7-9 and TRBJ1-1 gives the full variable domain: DTGVSQNPRHKITKRGQNVTFRCDPISEHNRLYWYRQTLGQGPEFLTYFQNEAQLEKSRLLSDRFSAERPKGSFSTLEIQRTEQGDSAMYLCASSLKESTEAFFGQGTRLTVV.

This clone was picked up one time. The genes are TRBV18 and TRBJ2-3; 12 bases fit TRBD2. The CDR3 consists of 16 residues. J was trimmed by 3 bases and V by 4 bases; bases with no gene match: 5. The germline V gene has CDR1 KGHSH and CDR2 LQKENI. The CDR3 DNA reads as TGTGCCAGCTCACTCTGGACTAGCGGGGCGACAGATACGCAGTATTTT. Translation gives CASSLWTSGATDTQYF.

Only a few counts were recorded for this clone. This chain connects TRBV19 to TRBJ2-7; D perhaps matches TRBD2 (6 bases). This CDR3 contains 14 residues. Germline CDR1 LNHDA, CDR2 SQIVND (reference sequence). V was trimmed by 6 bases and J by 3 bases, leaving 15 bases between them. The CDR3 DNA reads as TGTGCCAGTAGCCCCGGGGGATGGGACTACGAGCAGTACTTC. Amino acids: CASSPGGWDYEQYF.